One sample yielded the 7 T cell receptor beta chains listed below, sequenced in a study of cytomegalovirus exposure and HLA in healthy donors. Primers: 60 Vbeta forward and 13 Jbeta reverse. TCRdb's table, derived via immunoSEQ multiplex PCR, lists solely in-frame clones and lacks some. The sample includes some 110,000 clones, 70% to 80% of them seen just once. The sample taken for sequencing was PBMCs. The source of these receptors is a female donor in good health and CMV-seronegative.

V gene TRBV19 combines with J gene TRBJ2-3; unclear D gene. Deletions cut 6 bases from V and 2 bases from J, with 12 bases between. The CDR3 has 14 residues. Germline assignment: CDR1 LNHDA and CDR2 SQIVND (reference sequence). CDR3 sequence: CASSPDTHTDTQYF. CDR3 DNA: TGTGCCAGTAGCCCCGACACCCACACAGATACGCAGTATTTT.

The chain recombines TRBV28 with TRBJ1-1; TRBD1 agrees at 7 bases. V shed 5 bases and J 7 bases; nucleotides not matched to a gene: 7. The length of the CDR3 is 13 residues. Per the germline V gene, CDR1 is MDHEN and CDR2 is SYDVKM. The chain's CDR3 is CASSGPGGNEAFF. The CDR3 DNA sequence: TGTGCCAGCAGTGGACCAGGGGGAAATGAAGCTTTCTTT.

The genes are TRBV30 and TRBJ2-7; D gene unclear. This CDR3 contains 13 residues. Germline CDR1 GTSNPN, CDR2 SVGIG (reference sequence). V was clipped by 4 bases and J by 2 bases, with 12 bases between them. The CDR3 here is CAWNLGATYEQYF. In DNA form, the CDR3 reads TGTGCCTGGAACCTAGGAGCCACCTACGAGCAGTACTTC.

The V gene is TRBV27, the J gene TRBJ2-1, with 11 bases matching TRBD2. Trimming removed 4 bases from V and 5 bases from J; junction bases left unmatched: 1. The CDR3 length is 14 residues. Germline V CDR1 and CDR2: MNHEY, SMNVEV (reference sequence). The CDR3 DNA follows: TGTGCCAGCAGTTGGGGACTAGCGGACAATGAGCAGTTCTTC. Protein: CASSWGLADNEQFF.

This clone was observed a few times. This chain uses TRBV29-1 with TRBJ1-1; TRBD1 aligns across 9 bases. The CDR3 has 12 amino acids. Germline CDR1 is SQVTM and CDR2 is ANQGSEA. With 0 bases clipped from V and 8 bases from J, the junction kept 1 base outside the gene matches. The CDR3 region is CSVEEGQGEAFF. As DNA, the CDR3 is TGCAGCGTTGAAGAAGGACAGGGGGAAGCTTTCTTT.

V and J are TRBV29-1 and TRBJ2-3; the match to TRBD1 covers 12 bases. The CDR3 runs to 14 residues. Germline CDR1 reads SQVTM; CDR2 reads ANQGSEA. The CDR3 region has the DNA TGCAGGGTTACCTCGGGACAGGGGGCGGATACGCAGTATTTT. It yields the protein CRVTSGQGADTQYF.

The V call is TRBV10-3, the J call TRBJ1-2; 8 nucleotides match TRBD1. Germline CDR1 and CDR2: ENHRY and SYGVKD. There are 14 residues in the CDR3. The V segment lost 6 bases and the J segment 2 bases; nucleotides outside the gene matches: 5. This CDR3 reads CAISAGQANYGYTF. The CDR3 DNA is TGTGCCATCAGCGCGGGACAGGCCAACTATGGCTACACCTTC.